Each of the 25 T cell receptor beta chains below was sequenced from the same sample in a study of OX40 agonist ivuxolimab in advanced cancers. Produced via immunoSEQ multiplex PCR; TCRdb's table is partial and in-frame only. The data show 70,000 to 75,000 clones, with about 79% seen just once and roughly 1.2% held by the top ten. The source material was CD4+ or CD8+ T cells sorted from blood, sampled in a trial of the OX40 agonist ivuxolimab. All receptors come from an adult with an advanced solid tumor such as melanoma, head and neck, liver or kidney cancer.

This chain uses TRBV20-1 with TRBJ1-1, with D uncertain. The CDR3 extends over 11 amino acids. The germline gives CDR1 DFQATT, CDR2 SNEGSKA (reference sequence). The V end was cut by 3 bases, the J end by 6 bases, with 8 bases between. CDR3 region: CSASPEAEAFF. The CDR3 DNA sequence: TGCAGTGCTAGCCCGGAAGCTGAAGCTTTCTTT.

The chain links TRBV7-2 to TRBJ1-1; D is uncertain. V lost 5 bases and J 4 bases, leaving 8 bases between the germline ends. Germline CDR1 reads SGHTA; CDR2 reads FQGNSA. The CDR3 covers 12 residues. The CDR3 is CASSPASTEAFF. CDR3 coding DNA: TGTGCCAGCAGCCCGGCGTCCACTGAAGCTTTCTTT.

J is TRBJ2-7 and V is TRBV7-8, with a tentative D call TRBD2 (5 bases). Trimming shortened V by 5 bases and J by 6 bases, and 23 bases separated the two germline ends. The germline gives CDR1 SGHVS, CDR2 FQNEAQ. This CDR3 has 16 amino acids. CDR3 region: CASSLSGLKVNSEQYF. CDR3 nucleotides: TGTGCCAGCAGCCTAAGCGGTCTTAAAGTCAACTCCGAGCAGTACTTC.

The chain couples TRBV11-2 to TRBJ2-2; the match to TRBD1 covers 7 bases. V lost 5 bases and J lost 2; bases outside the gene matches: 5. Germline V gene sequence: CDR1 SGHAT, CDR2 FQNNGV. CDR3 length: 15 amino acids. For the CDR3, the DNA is TGTGCCAGCAGCAGACAGGGATCCAACACCGGGGAGCTGTTTTTT. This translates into CASSRQGSNTGELFF.

The CDR3 here is CASSSWRGGGSSDTQYF. In DNA, the CDR3 is TGTGCCAGCAGCTCCTGGCGGGGGGGCGGGTCTTCGGATACGCAGTATTTT. V usage is TRBV11-2 and J usage is TRBJ2-3, with 9 bases matching TRBD2. CDR3 size: 17 residues. J gave up 6 bases and V 4 bases, and 14 bases lay outside the gene matches. Germline CDR1 SGHAT, CDR2 FQNNGV.

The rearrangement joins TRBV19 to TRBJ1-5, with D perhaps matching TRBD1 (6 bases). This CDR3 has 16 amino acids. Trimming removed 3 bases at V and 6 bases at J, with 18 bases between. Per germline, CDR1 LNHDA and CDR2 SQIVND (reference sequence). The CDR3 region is CASSIRPGANTQPQHF. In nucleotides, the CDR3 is TGTGCCAGTAGTATTAGGCCAGGGGCGAATACTCAGCCCCAGCATTTT.

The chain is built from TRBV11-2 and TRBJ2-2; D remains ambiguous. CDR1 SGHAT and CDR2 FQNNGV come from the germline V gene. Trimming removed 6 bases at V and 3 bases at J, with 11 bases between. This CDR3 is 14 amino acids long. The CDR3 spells CASRYDRYTGELFF. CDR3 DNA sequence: TGTGCCAGCAGATATGACCGGTACACCGGGGAGCTGTTTTTT.

The CDR3 nucleotides read TGTGCCAGCAGCGTCCGACCAGGGGGGCCTAATGAAAAACTGTTTTTT. Encoded protein: CASSVRPGGPNEKLFF. The J gene is TRBJ1-4, the V gene TRBV9; 7 bases align to TRBD1. V trimming: 2 bases; J trimming: 3 bases; junction bases outside the gene matches: 7. CDR1 and CDR2 from the germline V gene are SGDLS and YYNGEE. The CDR3 is 16 residues long.

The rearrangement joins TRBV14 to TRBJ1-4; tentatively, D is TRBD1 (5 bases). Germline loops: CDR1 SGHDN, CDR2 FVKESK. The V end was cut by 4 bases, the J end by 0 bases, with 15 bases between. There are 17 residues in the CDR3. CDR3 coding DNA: TGTGCCAGCAGCCGAAGAGGGAGGGGAACAACTAATGAAAAACTGTTTTTT. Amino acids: CASSRRGRGTTNEKLFF.

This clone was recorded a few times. The CDR3 here is CASSLAGADTQYF. The CDR3 DNA reads TGTGCCAGCAGCTTAGCGGGCGCAGATACGCAGTATTTT. The V gene is TRBV7-6, the J gene TRBJ2-3; no clear D gene. The V end lost 0 bases, the J end lost 4 bases, and 5 bases lay between the germline ends. Germline V gene lookup returns CDR1 SGHVS and CDR2 FNYEAQ. This CDR3 contains 13 residues.

The CDR3 nucleotides are TGTGCCAGCAGCACCTGGGCTCGCTCTGGGGCCAACGTCCTGACTTTC. Its translation is CASSTWARSGANVLTF. The gene calls are TRBV7-9 and TRBJ2-6; D not resolved. V lost 5 bases and J 0 bases, leaving 11 bases between the germline ends. Germline V lookup: CDR1 SEHNR, CDR2 FQNEAQ (reference sequence). This CDR3 region has 16 residues.

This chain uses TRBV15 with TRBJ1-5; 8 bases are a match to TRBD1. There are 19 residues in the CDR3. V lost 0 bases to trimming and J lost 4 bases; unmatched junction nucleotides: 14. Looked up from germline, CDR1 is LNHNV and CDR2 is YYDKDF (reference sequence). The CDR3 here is CATSRDREGRTGFNQPQHF. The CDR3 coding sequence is TGTGCCACCAGCAGAGATCGAGAGGGGAGGACAGGGTTTAATCAGCCCCAGCATTTT.

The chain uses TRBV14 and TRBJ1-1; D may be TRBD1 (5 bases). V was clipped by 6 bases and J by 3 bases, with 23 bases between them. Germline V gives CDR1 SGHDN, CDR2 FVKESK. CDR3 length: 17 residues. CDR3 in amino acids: CASSEHAGHSVDTEAFF. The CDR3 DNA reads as TGTGCCAGCAGTGAACATGCTGGACACTCTGTCGACACTGAAGCTTTCTTT.

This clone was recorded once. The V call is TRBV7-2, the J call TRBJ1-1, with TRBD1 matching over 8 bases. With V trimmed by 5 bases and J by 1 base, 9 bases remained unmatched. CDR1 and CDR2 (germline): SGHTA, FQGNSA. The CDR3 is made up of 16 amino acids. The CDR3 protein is CASSLRPGTGNTEAFF. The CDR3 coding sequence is TGTGCCAGCAGCCTGAGACCCGGGACAGGGAACACTGAAGCTTTCTTT.

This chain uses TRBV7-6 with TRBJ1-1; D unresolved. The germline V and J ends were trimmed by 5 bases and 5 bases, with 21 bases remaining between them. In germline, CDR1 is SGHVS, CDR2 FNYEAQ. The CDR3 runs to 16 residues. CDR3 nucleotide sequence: TGTGCCAGCAGCCCCAAACCCACCGGAGGGAAAACTGAAGCTTTCTTT. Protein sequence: CASSPKPTGGKTEAFF.

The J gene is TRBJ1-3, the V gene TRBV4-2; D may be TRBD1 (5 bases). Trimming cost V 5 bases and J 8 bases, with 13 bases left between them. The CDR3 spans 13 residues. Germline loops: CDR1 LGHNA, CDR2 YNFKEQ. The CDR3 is CASSNPQGDTIYF. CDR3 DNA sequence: TGTGCCAGCAGCAATCCCCAGGGAGACACCATATATTTT.

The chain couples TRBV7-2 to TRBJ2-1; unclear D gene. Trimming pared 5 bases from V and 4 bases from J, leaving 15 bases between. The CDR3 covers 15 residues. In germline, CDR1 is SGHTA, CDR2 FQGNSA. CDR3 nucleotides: TGTGCCAGCAGCCCTCCCCCCATCGGATACAATGAGCAGTTCTTC. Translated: CASSPPPIGYNEQFF.

As DNA, the CDR3 is TGTGCCAGCACCAAAACTCTTGGGACTGAAGCTTTCTTT. Translating gives CASTKTLGTEAFF. J is TRBJ1-1 and V is TRBV28; D remains ambiguous. The CDR3 is made up of 13 amino acids. Trimming removed 7 bases at V and 5 bases at J, with 14 bases between. Per the germline V gene, CDR1 is MDHEN and CDR2 is SYDVKM.

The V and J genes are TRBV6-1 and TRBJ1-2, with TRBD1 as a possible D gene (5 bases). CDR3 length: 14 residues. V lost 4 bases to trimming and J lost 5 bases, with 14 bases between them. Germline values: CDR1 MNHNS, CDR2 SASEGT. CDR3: CASSGGTAGYGYTF. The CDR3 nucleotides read TGTGCCAGCAGTGGCGGGACCGCCGGTTATGGCTACACCTTC.

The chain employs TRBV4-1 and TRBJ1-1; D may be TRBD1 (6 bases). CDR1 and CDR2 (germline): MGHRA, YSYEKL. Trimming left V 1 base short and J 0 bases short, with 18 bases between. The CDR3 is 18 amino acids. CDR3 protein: CASSQVAPGGPMNTEAFF. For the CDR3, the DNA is TGCGCCAGCAGCCAAGTCGCCCCGGGGGGGCCCATGAACACTGAAGCTTTCTTT.

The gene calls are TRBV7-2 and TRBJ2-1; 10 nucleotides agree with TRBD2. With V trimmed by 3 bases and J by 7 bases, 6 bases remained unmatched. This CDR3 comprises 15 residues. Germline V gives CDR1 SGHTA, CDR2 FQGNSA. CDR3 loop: CASSFHSGGRNEQFF. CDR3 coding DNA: TGTGCCAGCAGCTTCCATAGCGGGGGGAGGAATGAGCAGTTCTTC.

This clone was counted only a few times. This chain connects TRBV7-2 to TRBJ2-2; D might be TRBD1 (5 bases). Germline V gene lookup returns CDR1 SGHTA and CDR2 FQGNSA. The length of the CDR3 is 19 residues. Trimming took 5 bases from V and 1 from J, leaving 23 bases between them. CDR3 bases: TGTGCCAGCAGCCTCGGAATCTGGACACACCGAAAGAACACCGGGGAGCTGTTTTTT. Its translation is CASSLGIWTHRKNTGELFF.

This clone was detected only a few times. CDR3 nucleotides: TGCGCCAGCAGCTTGGGGAGAAACACCATATATTTT. Its translation: CASSLGRNTIYF. The chain joins TRBV5-1 to TRBJ1-3; D gene unclear. Germline CDR1 SGHRS, CDR2 YFSETQ. This CDR3 region has 12 residues. Trimming removed 0 bases from V and 5 bases from J, with 3 bases in between.

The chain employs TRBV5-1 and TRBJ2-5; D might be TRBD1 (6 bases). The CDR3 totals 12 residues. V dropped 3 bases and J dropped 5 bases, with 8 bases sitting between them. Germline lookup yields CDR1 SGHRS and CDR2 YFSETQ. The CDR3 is CASSSQGETQYF. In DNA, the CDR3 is TGCGCCAGCAGCTCCCAGGGGGAGACCCAGTACTTC. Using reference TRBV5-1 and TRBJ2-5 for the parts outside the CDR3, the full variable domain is KAGVTQTPRYLIKTRGQQVTLSCSPISGHRSVSWYQQTPGQGLQFLFEYFSETQRNKGNFPGRFSGRQFSNSRSEMNVSTLELGDSALYLCASSSQGETQYFGPGTRLLVL.

The CDR3 DNA is TGTGCCAGCACTTTGGACTACACCGGGGAGCTGTTTTTT. The encoded protein is CASTLDYTGELFF. This sequence joins TRBV2 and TRBJ2-2; D is perhaps TRBD2 (5 bases). The CDR3 has 13 residues. The V end was cut by 7 bases, the J end by 3 bases, with 9 bases between. Germline assignment: CDR1 SNHLY and CDR2 FYNNEI.